This TCR beta chain was captured in a study of metastatic and nonmetastatic thyroid tumors. On the study more broadly: A comparison of repertoires was made across blood and tumor or nodule tissue from malignant and benign thyroid patients.

This clone was seen at least ten times. Its antigen is undetermined. Original processing methods: What underpinned the distant-metastasis classifier for papillary thyroid cancer was the set of CDR3 differences across clinicopathological groups. TCRdb reassembled clones from the PCR reads with MiXCR. These V and J calls are TCRdb output, not the study's own analysis. The profile covers around 45,000 clones, with about 3.2% appearing a single time and about 9.7% taken by the ten largest. The CDR3 loop spans 15 amino acids. CDR1 LNHDA and CDR2 SQIVND come from the germline V gene (reference sequence). Trimming took off 1 base at V and 7 bases at J, with 14 bases between the two ends. No patient had received any treatment before thyroid surgery. Study conclusions and caveats: In both blood and tumor samples, TCR beta diversity was reported significantly higher for malignant than benign nodules.

The chain links TRBV19 to TRBJ2-1, with D unresolved. The sample comprised blood. The source is a female donor with papillary thyroid cancer or a benign thyroid nodule (not recorded which). Some clones in this sample may be carry-over from other donors' samples. In DNA, the CDR3 is TGTGCCAGTAGTATAGTGGCTCGTGTCCCAAATGAGCAGTTCTTC. This encodes CASSIVARVPNEQFF.